The rows below give T cell receptor beta chains drawn from one sample of a study of blood T cell repertoires in COVID-19. Assay: immunoSEQ multiplex PCR; the TCRdb copy retains only in-frame clones and omits some. In the table there are just under 300,000 clones, around nine tenths of which are singletons. The sequenced sample was peripheral blood. These receptors were taken from a man between 65 and 79 years old with acute or convalescent COVID-19. The CDR3 runs from the conserved cysteine through the conserved F or W. The D gene is left open where the match is weak. Some rows mark clone size as missing; the rest say once, few, many or name a class of expanded clone.

abundance: NA
d_gene: TRBD1
v_gene: TRBV7-2
j_gene: TRBJ2-1
CDR3aa: CASSAAGGGYNEQFF
CDR3nt: TGTGCCAGCAGCGCCGCAGGGGGCGGATACAATGAGCAGTTCTTC

abundance: NA
d_gene: TRBD1
v_gene: TRBV5-6
j_gene: TRBJ2-7
CDR3aa: CASSKYRDRAPYEQYF
CDR3nt: TGTGCCAGCAGCAAATACCGGGACAGGGCCCCCTACGAGCAGTACTTC

abundance: NA
d_gene: NA
v_gene: TRBV15
j_gene: TRBJ2-3
CDR3aa: CATTRTEGVLFGDTQYF
CDR3nt: TGTGCCACCACCCGAACCGAGGGTGTACTCTTCGGAGATACGCAGTATTTT

abundance: once
d_gene: NA
v_gene: TRBV7-2
j_gene: TRBJ2-7
CDR3aa: CASSLTGVVQYF
CDR3nt: TGTGCCAGCAGCTTAACGGGGGTTGTGCAGTACTTC

abundance: NA
d_gene: NA
v_gene: TRBV10-3
j_gene: TRBJ2-2
CDR3aa: CAISGGVSRTGELFF
CDR3nt: TGTGCCATCAGTGGCGGGGTAAGCCGGACCGGGGAGCTGTTTTTT

abundance: NA
d_gene: NA
v_gene: TRBV27
j_gene: TRBJ2-7
CDR3aa: CASSPRTRVAYEQYF
CDR3nt: TGTGCCAGCAGTCCCCGGACACGGGTGGCCTACGAGCAGTACTTC

abundance: NA
d_gene: TRBD1
v_gene: TRBV24-1
j_gene: TRBJ1-2
CDR3aa: CATSDPTGDVYGYTF
CDR3nt: TGTGCCACCAGTGATCCGACAGGGGACGTTTATGGCTACACCTTC

abundance: once
d_gene: TRBD1
v_gene: TRBV30
j_gene: TRBJ2-3
CDR3aa: CAWSPFGGQRTDTQYF
CDR3nt: TGTGCCTGGTCACCCTTTGGGGGACAGCGCACAGATACGCAGTATTTT

abundance: NA
d_gene: NA
v_gene: TRBV1
j_gene: TRBJ2-1
CDR3aa: CTSSQTGGPHNEQFF
CDR3nt: TGCACCAGCAGCCAGACGGGGGGGCCCCACAATGAGCAGTTCTTC

abundance: NA
d_gene: TRBD1
v_gene: TRBV19
j_gene: TRBJ1-5
CDR3aa: CATWDRTFSNQPQHF
CDR3nt: TGTGCCACTTGGGACAGGACGTTTAGCAATCAGCCCCAGCATTTT

abundance: once
d_gene: TRBD1
v_gene: TRBV19
j_gene: TRBJ1-6
CDR3aa: CASSTPGQATTTPLHF
CDR3nt: TGTGCCAGTAGTACCCCGGGACAGGCAACGACGACACCCCTCCACTTT

abundance: NA
d_gene: TRBD2
v_gene: TRBV5-1
j_gene: TRBJ2-3
CDR3aa: CARSLGSGGAWGTDTQYF
CDR3nt: TGCGCCCGCAGCTTGGGTAGCGGGGGGGCCTGGGGTACAGATACGCAGTATTTT

abundance: NA
d_gene: TRBD2
v_gene: TRBV7-8
j_gene: TRBJ2-1
CDR3aa: CASSASFGTSGMHEQFF
CDR3nt: TGTGCCAGCAGCGCTTCCTTTGGGACTAGCGGGATGCATGAGCAGTTCTTC

abundance: NA
d_gene: TRBD1
v_gene: TRBV10-2
j_gene: TRBJ2-3
CDR3aa: CASSDPPGQLIVTQYF
CDR3nt: TGCGCCAGCAGTGACCCGCCGGGACAGTTGATAGTTACGCAGTATTTT

abundance: NA
d_gene: TRBD1
v_gene: TRBV6-6
j_gene: TRBJ1-6
CDR3aa: CASSYMDRGNSPLHF
CDR3nt: TGTGCCAGCAGTTACATGGACAGGGGTAATTCACCCCTCCACTTT

abundance: NA
d_gene: TRBD1
v_gene: TRBV9
j_gene: TRBJ1-4
CDR3aa: CASSPRTGWEEKLFF
CDR3nt: TGTGCCAGCAGCCCACGGACAGGGTGGGAAGAAAAACTGTTTTTT

abundance: many
d_gene: TRBD2
v_gene: TRBV5-1
j_gene: TRBJ2-2
CDR3aa: CASSTGTSPGELFF
CDR3nt: TGCGCCAGCAGCACCGGGACTAGCCCCGGGGAGCTGTTTTTT

abundance: once
d_gene: TRBD2
v_gene: TRBV7-6
j_gene: TRBJ2-3
CDR3aa: CASSTGGGGLDTQYF
CDR3nt: TGTGCCAGCAGCACCGGCGGGGGGGGCCTAGATACGCAGTATTTT

abundance: NA
d_gene: NA
v_gene: TRBV6-2/TRBV6-3
j_gene: TRBJ1-1
CDR3aa: CASSYLGRGNTEAFF
CDR3nt: TGTGCCAGCAGTTACTTGGGCCGGGGGAACACTGAAGCTTTCTTT

abundance: NA
d_gene: TRBD2
v_gene: TRBV3-1/TRBV3-2
j_gene: TRBJ2-7
CDR3aa: CASSQDGLAVEQYF
CDR3nt: TGTGCCAGCAGCCAAGATGGACTAGCTGTCGAGCAGTACTTC

abundance: NA
d_gene: TRBD1
v_gene: TRBV5-1
j_gene: TRBJ2-5
CDR3aa: CASSLADPGGETQYF
CDR3nt: TGCGCCAGCAGCTTGGCCGACCCAGGGGGAGAGACCCAGTACTTC

abundance: NA
d_gene: TRBD1
v_gene: TRBV12-3/TRBV12-4
j_gene: TRBJ1-1
CDR3aa: CASSLLDRGVAFF
CDR3nt: TGTGCCAGCAGTTTGCTGGACAGGGGGGTCGCTTTCTTT

abundance: NA
d_gene: NA
v_gene: TRBV6-1
j_gene: TRBJ1-6
CDR3aa: CASSEVRQVNSPLHF
CDR3nt: TGTGCCAGCAGTGAGGTCCGACAGGTTAATTCACCCCTCCACTTT

abundance: NA
d_gene: TRBD2
v_gene: TRBV7-2
j_gene: TRBJ2-7
CDR3aa: CASSQQISGSHEQYF
CDR3nt: TGTGCCAGCAGCCAACAGATAAGCGGGAGCCACGAGCAGTACTTC

abundance: NA
d_gene: NA
v_gene: TRBV9
j_gene: TRBJ2-7
CDR3aa: CASSEGLRSYEQYF
CDR3nt: TGTGCCAGCAGCGAGGGGTTACGATCCTACGAGCAGTACTTC

abundance: NA
d_gene: TRBD1
v_gene: TRBV28
j_gene: TRBJ1-2
CDR3aa: CASTQGQGQGGYTF
CDR3nt: TGTGCCAGCACACAGGGACAGGGGCAGGGTGGCTACACCTTC

abundance: NA
d_gene: NA
v_gene: TRBV28
j_gene: TRBJ1-3
CDR3aa: CASRGGQRNTIYF
CDR3nt: TGTGCCAGTAGGGGGGGACAAAGAAACACCATATATTTT

abundance: once
d_gene: NA
v_gene: TRBV27
j_gene: TRBJ1-2
CDR3aa: CASKTANYGYTF
CDR3nt: TGTGCCAGCAAGACAGCTAACTATGGCTACACCTTC

abundance: NA
d_gene: NA
v_gene: TRBV6-2/TRBV6-3
j_gene: TRBJ1-1
CDR3aa: CASSYRPQGATEAFF
CDR3nt: TGTGCCAGCAGTTACAGACCCCAGGGTGCCACTGAAGCTTTCTTT

abundance: few
d_gene: TRBD1
v_gene: TRBV7-2
j_gene: TRBJ1-2
CDR3aa: CASNGRGLDYGYTF
CDR3nt: TGTGCCAGCAATGGAAGGGGGCTCGACTATGGCTACACCTTC

abundance: NA
d_gene: NA
v_gene: TRBV7-2
j_gene: TRBJ1-2
CDR3aa: CASSSGTGGGYTF
CDR3nt: TGTGCCAGCAGCTCTGGGACTGGGGGTGGCTACACCTTC

abundance: NA
d_gene: NA
v_gene: TRBV24-1
j_gene: TRBJ2-1
CDR3aa: CATSDFTRTRNEQFF
CDR3nt: TGTGCCACCAGTGATTTTACCAGGACACGGAATGAGCAGTTCTTC

abundance: NA
d_gene: NA
v_gene: TRBV5-6
j_gene: TRBJ1-3
CDR3aa: CASSFGDWLRAQGNTIYF
CDR3nt: TGTGCCAGCAGCTTTGGGGACTGGTTGAGGGCCCAAGGAAACACCATATATTTT

abundance: NA
d_gene: TRBD2
v_gene: TRBV10-3
j_gene: TRBJ2-1
CDR3aa: CAISGPPSGIGNEQFF
CDR3nt: TGTGCCATCAGTGGCCCACCTAGCGGGATCGGTAATGAGCAGTTCTTC

abundance: NA
d_gene: NA
v_gene: TRBV18
j_gene: TRBJ1-6
CDR3aa: CASSLDRTNNSPLHF
CDR3nt: TGTGCCAGCTCACTAGACAGGACAAATAATTCACCCCTCCACTTT

abundance: NA
d_gene: TRBD2
v_gene: TRBV28
j_gene: TRBJ2-1
CDR3aa: CASNLAGSNNEQFF
CDR3nt: TGTGCCAGCAACCTAGCGGGAAGCAACAATGAGCAGTTCTTC

abundance: NA
d_gene: NA
v_gene: TRBV7-2
j_gene: TRBJ1-5
CDR3aa: CASSLVEGNQPQHF
CDR3nt: TGTGCCAGCAGCTTAGTGGAGGGTAATCAGCCCCAGCATTTT

abundance: NA
d_gene: TRBD2
v_gene: TRBV7-2
j_gene: TRBJ2-1
CDR3aa: CASSQLAGLSFHEQFF
CDR3nt: TGTGCCAGCAGCCAACTAGCGGGACTTTCGTTCCATGAGCAGTTCTTC

abundance: NA
d_gene: NA
v_gene: TRBV28
j_gene: TRBJ1-5
CDR3aa: CASSFLQGRHQPQHF
CDR3nt: TGTGCCAGCAGTTTTCTACAGGGAAGGCATCAGCCCCAGCATTTT

abundance: NA
d_gene: NA
v_gene: TRBV5-1
j_gene: TRBJ2-1
CDR3aa: CASSAGLEQFF
CDR3nt: TGCGCCAGCAGCGCGGGGCTTGAGCAGTTCTTC

abundance: NA
d_gene: NA
v_gene: TRBV19
j_gene: TRBJ1-5
CDR3aa: CASSGARGGGDQPQHF
CDR3nt: TGTGCCAGTAGTGGGGCGCGAGGGGGTGGTGACCAGCCCCAGCATTTT

abundance: NA
d_gene: TRBD2
v_gene: TRBV18
j_gene: TRBJ2-5
CDR3aa: CASSLAGGSEWYF
CDR3nt: TGTGCCAGCTCACTAGCGGGAGGGTCCGAGTGGTACTTC

abundance: NA
d_gene: NA
v_gene: TRBV28
j_gene: TRBJ1-2
CDR3aa: CASSLGAYHSGYGYTF
CDR3nt: TGTGCCAGCAGTTTAGGGGCGTACCATTCTGGCTATGGCTACACCTTC

abundance: NA
d_gene: NA
v_gene: TRBV19
j_gene: TRBJ1-5
CDR3aa: CASKETGHSNQPQHF
CDR3nt: TGTGCCAGTAAGGAGACAGGCCATAGCAATCAGCCCCAGCATTTT

abundance: NA
d_gene: NA
v_gene: TRBV7-8
j_gene: TRBJ2-1
CDR3aa: CASSFRDSATYNEQFF
CDR3nt: TGTGCCAGCAGCTTTCGGGACTCGGCCACCTACAATGAGCAGTTCTTC

abundance: few
d_gene: TRBD2
v_gene: TRBV9
j_gene: TRBJ2-1
CDR3aa: CASSVLVGAGNEQFF
CDR3nt: TGTGCCAGCAGCGTTTTGGTGGGAGCGGGGAATGAGCAGTTCTTC

abundance: once
d_gene: NA
v_gene: TRBV6-1
j_gene: TRBJ1-6
CDR3aa: CASSEVGREGSPLHF
CDR3nt: TGTGCCAGCAGTGAAGTTGGCAGGGAAGGGTCACCCCTCCACTTT

abundance: NA
d_gene: TRBD2
v_gene: TRBV11-2
j_gene: TRBJ2-3
CDR3aa: CASSTIAGGITDTQYF
CDR3nt: TGTGCCAGCAGCACAATAGCGGGGGGAATCACAGATACGCAGTATTTT

abundance: once
d_gene: TRBD1
v_gene: TRBV5-1
j_gene: TRBJ2-7
CDR3aa: CASSLEGGYSYEQYF
CDR3nt: TGCGCCAGCAGCTTGGAAGGGGGCTACTCCTACGAGCAGTACTTC

abundance: NA
d_gene: TRBD2
v_gene: TRBV7-9
j_gene: TRBJ2-3
CDR3aa: CASRWTSGASTDTQYF
CDR3nt: TGTGCCAGCAGGTGGACTAGCGGGGCTAGCACAGATACGCAGTATTTT

abundance: NA
d_gene: NA
v_gene: TRBV7-2
j_gene: TRBJ1-4
CDR3aa: CASSLGDEEVANEKLFF
CDR3nt: TGTGCCAGCAGCTTAGGGGATGAGGAGGTGGCTAATGAAAAACTGTTTTTT

abundance: once
d_gene: TRBD2
v_gene: TRBV11-2
j_gene: TRBJ2-1
CDR3aa: CASSLVSGAGGEQFF
CDR3nt: TGTGCCAGCAGCTTAGTCTCGGGGGCGGGAGGGGAGCAGTTCTTC

abundance: NA
d_gene: NA
v_gene: TRBV7-9
j_gene: TRBJ2-3
CDR3aa: CASSFGDTDTQYF
CDR3nt: TGTGCCAGCAGCTTCGGGGACACAGATACGCAGTATTTT